The clone carrying this T cell receptor (beta chain) was seen more than once but under ten times. Its specificity is unknown. This sample is part of a study of PD-1 blockade in classical Hodgkin lymphoma. There was relapse after autologous stem cell transplantation in every patient, and there was variation in brentuximab vedotin exposure. Under best response, outcomes were complete response, partial response or progressive disease. Findings of the study overall: It was among complete responders that baseline diversity resembled that of newly diagnosed patients. By cycle point C4D1, TCR diversity had risen significantly in CD4+ cells (but not CD8+ cells). Exclusion was the outcome for patients who began nivolumab under 1 year after ASCT.

The CDR3 runs to 15 residues. Germline V gene lookup returns CDR1 MNHNS and CDR2 SASEGT. The trim removed 6 bases at V and 4 bases at J, leaving 11 bases unmatched. Assay: immunoSEQ multiplex PCR; the TCRdb copy retains only in-frame clones and omits some. The repertoire consists of about 94,000 clones, with 89% occurring once and the leading ten covering about 10%. This chain joins TRBV6-1 and TRBJ2-7, with 8 bases identical to TRBD2. The specimen was peripheral blood mononuclear cells (PBMCs), collected before the second cycle of nivolumab. The clonotype originates from a human donor with classical Hodgkin lymphoma. The CDR3 bases are TGTGCCAGCAGGCGCACGGGGGGGCCACTGTACGAGCAGTACTTC. Translation: CASRRTGGPLYEQYF.